This entry lists 16 T cell receptor beta chains sequenced from one sample in a study of T cells in Graves' hyperthyroidism and ophthalmopathy (dated by TCRdb to between 2018 and 2021). The library was built by means of multiplex PCR. Reads for this sample came from an Illumina HiSeq 2000. Amplification of TCR beta CDR3 regions was carried out from RNA transcripts. The TCR CDR3 was subjected to a first round of RT-PCR using the HTBI primer set and the Qiagen OneStep RT-PCR kit. TCRdb itself trimmed the public reads at Q25 with fastp, ran MiXCR and retained productive beta chains. Duplicate CDR3 protein sequences are folded into a single record with the most common DNA and genes. The sample has roughly 250,000 distinct CDR3 sequences on record, approximately 21% of them singletons. Around two thirds of the sample is in the top ten clones. The sequenced material came from blood. The receptors were gathered from a man aged 30 to 45 with Graves' ophthalmopathy.

The chain carries TRBV7-9 and TRBJ1-5; D not resolved. V lost 8 bases and J lost 3, with 14 bases in between. The CDR3 extends over 14 amino acids. Germline lookup yields CDR1 SEHNR and CDR2 FQNEAQ (reference sequence). DNA of the CDR3: TGTGCCAGCGGCCTGGTTGGAGACAATCAGCCCCAGCATTTT. As protein: CASGLVGDNQPQHF.

The CDR3 loop reads CASSPSRGQPQHF. The DNA of the CDR3 is TGTGCCAGCAGTCCCTCCCGTGGACAGCCCCAGCATTTT. J is TRBJ1-5 and V is TRBV28; no clear D gene. CDR1 is MDHEN and CDR2 is SYDVKM in the germline V gene. V lost 5 bases, J lost 7 bases, and 12 bases lay in between. The CDR3 totals 13 residues.

This clonotype was observed a handful of times. Since a much larger clone is just one base distant, this may be a read error. The CDR3, as DNA: TGTGCCAGCAGGTACAGCTACGAGCAGTACTTC. This sequence encodes CASRYSYEQYF. The chain couples TRBV6-1 to TRBJ2-7; no reliable D call. Germline values: CDR1 MNHNS, CDR2 SASEGT. This CDR3 spans 11 amino acids. V lost 6 bases to trimming and J lost 3 bases, with 6 bases between them.

Only a few counts were recorded for this clonotype. In nucleotides, the CDR3 is TGTGCCAGCAATACAGCGGGAGGAGTGGGGACCCAGTACTTC. This encodes CASNTAGGVGTQYF. V usage is TRBV14 and J usage is TRBJ2-5; 9 bases line up with TRBD2. The germline V gene encodes CDR1 SGHDN and CDR2 FVKESK. V shed 7 bases, J shed 7 bases, and the junction held 10 bases outside the gene matches. This CDR3 is built from 14 residues.

This clonotype was seen many times. V gene TRBV20-1 combines with J gene TRBJ1-5, with TRBD1 matching 10 bases. This CDR3 contains 15 residues. Germline CDR1 and CDR2: DFQATT and SNEGSKA (reference sequence). Trimming took 3 bases from V and 1 from J; bases not matched to a gene: 3. In DNA, the CDR3 is TGCAGTGCTAGGGGGACAGGGGCCAGCAATCAGCCCCAGCATTTT. This codes for CSARGTGASNQPQHF.

This chain connects TRBV27 to TRBJ2-1; a weak D match, TRBD1 (6 bases). Germline CDR1 MNHEY, CDR2 SMNVEV (reference sequence). The CDR3 sequence is 11 residues long. V lost 7 bases to trimming and J lost 8 bases, with 9 bases between them. CDR3 DNA: TGTGCCAGCACAGGGGTCGATGAGCAGTTCTTC. Its protein is CASTGVDEQFF.

This clonotype has at least ten counts. The V and J genes are TRBV28 and TRBJ1-1, with D uncertain. Germline CDR1 MDHEN, CDR2 SYDVKM. This CDR3 is 14 amino acids long. V was trimmed by 6 bases and J by 1 base, leaving 12 bases between them. CDR3 in amino acids: CASSQSLGNTEAFF. Written as DNA, the CDR3 is TGTGCCAGCAGCCAATCGCTAGGGAACACTGAAGCTTTCTTT.

This clonotype was counted at least ten times. The chain carries TRBV11-3 and TRBJ2-1, with D maybe TRBD1 (6 bases). The germline V gene has CDR1 SGHNT and CDR2 YENEEA. V lost 4 bases, J lost 9 bases, and 16 bases lay in between. The CDR3 sequence is 14 residues long. For the CDR3, the DNA is TGTGCCAGCAGCTCACTCAGGGGACCTTCTGAGCAGTTCTTC. Its translation: CASSSLRGPSEQFF.

This clonotype was observed many times. CDR3 in DNA: TGTGCCAGCAGCAGCCGGGACAGATATAATTCACCCCTCCACTTT. As protein: CASSSRDRYNSPLHF. J is TRBJ1-6 and V is TRBV2, with TRBD1 matching 7 bases. CDR1 is SNHLY, CDR2 FYNNEI, per germline. The junction had 6 bases not matched to a gene; V was cut back by 6 bases and J by 4 bases. The CDR3 consists of 15 residues.

There are a few counts of this clonotype. Here the CDR3 DNA reads TGTGCCACCAGCAGAGGTGATCTCGGGACCGGGGAGCTGTTTTTT. As protein: CATSRGDLGTGELFF. The chain joins TRBV15 to TRBJ2-2; D is uncertain. The V gene's germline CDR1 is LNHNV and CDR2 YYDKDF (reference sequence). Trimming stripped 1 base from V and 5 bases from J, with 11 bases between. The CDR3 sequence is 15 residues long.

This clonotype was found a few times. The J gene is TRBJ1-1, the V gene TRBV27, with D perhaps matching TRBD1 (6 bases). CDR3 length equals 14 residues. Per the germline V gene, CDR1 is MNHEY and CDR2 is SMNVEV (reference sequence). Trimming removed 5 bases at V and 0 bases at J, with 10 bases between. CDR3 sequence: CASSPGTMNTEAFF. Written as DNA, the CDR3 is TGTGCCAGCAGTCCCGGGACAATGAACACTGAAGCTTTCTTT.

The chain couples TRBV14 to TRBJ2-2; D gene uncertain. The CDR3 runs 14 residues. The germline gives CDR1 SGHDN, CDR2 FVKESK. Trimming stripped 4 bases from V and 5 bases from J, with 11 bases between. The DNA of the CDR3 is TGTGCCAGCAGCCCCCGCGGCAGTACCGGGGAGCTGTTTTTT. Protein: CASSPRGSTGELFF.

The rearrangement uses TRBV19 and TRBJ1-2; D ambiguous. CDR3 length: 15 residues. Trimming took 3 bases from V and 0 from J, leaving 11 bases between them. Per the germline V gene, CDR1 is LNHDA and CDR2 is SQIVND (reference sequence). This chain's CDR3 is CASSMGTRANYGYTF. The DNA for the CDR3 is TGTGCCAGTAGTATGGGCACAAGAGCTAACTATGGCTACACCTTC.

This clonotype was recorded at least ten times. V and J are TRBV19 and TRBJ1-1; 8 bases match TRBD1. Trimming cost V 4 bases and J 1 base; bases outside gene matches: 2. This CDR3 contains 14 residues. Per germline, CDR1 LNHDA and CDR2 SQIVND (reference sequence). The chain's CDR3 is CASSTQGANTEAFF. The CDR3 nucleotides read TGTGCCAGTAGTACCCAGGGGGCGAACACTGAAGCTTTCTTT.

As to this clonotype: This sequence may be a read error, since a much larger clone differs from it by one base. The rearrangement uses TRBV7-9 and TRBJ2-2; possibly TRBD2 for D (5 bases). CDR1 and CDR2 (germline): SEHNR, FQNEAQ (reference sequence). The CDR3 runs to 12 residues. Deletions cut 3 bases from V and 6 bases from J, with 5 bases between. For the CDR3, the DNA is TGTGCCAGCAGCTTGGAGGCCGGGGAGCTGTTTTTT. It encodes CASSLEAGELFF.

This clonotype was seen a handful of times. The genes are TRBV28 and TRBJ2-6; D is undetermined. The germline V gene encodes CDR1 MDHEN and CDR2 SYDVKM. V lost 1 base and J lost 2, with 18 bases in between. The CDR3 runs to 19 residues. The CDR3 region is CASSLSPFLWSAGANVLTF. In DNA, the CDR3 is TGTGCCAGCAGTTTATCACCCTTTCTATGGTCGGCTGGGGCCAACGTCCTGACTTTC.